The 10 T cell receptor beta chains given below trace back to one sample, sequenced in a study of neurological immune-mediated disorders. TCRdb re-called the 5' RACE reads with MiXCR, one entry per CDR3 protein. This table has about 82,000 distinct CDR3 sequences, 2% to 3% appearing once. The sequenced sample was PBMCs. These receptors came from a woman aged 25 to 39 with multiple sclerosis.

In its sample, this clonotype was seen many times. The chain joins TRBV29-1 to TRBJ1-1, with no clear D. This CDR3 is built from 12 residues. Trimming pared 6 bases from V and 4 bases from J, leaving 12 bases between. Germline CDR1 and CDR2: SQVTM and ANQGSEA. The CDR3 sequence: CSVHAGLTEAFF. The DNA for the CDR3 is TGCAGCGTCCATGCGGGTCTCACTGAAGCTTTCTTT.

As concerns this clonotype: A much larger clone lies a single base off, so this may be a read error. The chain employs TRBV24-1 and TRBJ1-5; 9 nucleotides line up with TRBD1. Germline loops: CDR1 KGHDR, CDR2 SFDVKD. The CDR3 has 15 amino acids. CDR3 DNA sequence: TGTGCCACCAGTGATTCACAGGGGGCAGGTCAGCACCAGCATTTT. It is translated as CATSDSQGAGQHQHF.

This clonotype came up many times. CDR3 in amino acids: CASSFQNIQYF. CDR3 DNA sequence: TGTGCCAGCAGCTTCCAAAACATTCAGTACTTC. The chain recombines TRBV12-3 or TRBV12-4 with TRBJ2-4, with unresolved D. The CDR3 extends over 11 amino acids. V was clipped by 6 bases and J by 5 bases, with 5 bases between them.

This clonotype was counted at least ten times. This chain connects TRBV6-2 or TRBV6-3 to TRBJ1-5, with 8 nucleotides matching TRBD1. Germline V lookup: CDR1 MNHEY, CDR2 SVGEGT. V gave up 5 bases and J gave up 1 base; unmatched junction bases: 13. The CDR3 extends over 18 amino acids. The CDR3 nucleotides are TGTGCCAGCAGTCCGAGTAGACAGGGGATCGGAAGCAATCAGCCCCAGCATTTT. Protein product: CASSPSRQGIGSNQPQHF.

The sample holds many counts of this clonotype. The rearrangement uses TRBV5-1 and TRBJ2-1, with TRBD2 identical over 13 bases. In germline, CDR1 is SGHRS, CDR2 YFSETQ. There are 16 residues in the CDR3. Trimming removed 7 bases from V and 8 bases from J; junction bases left unmatched: 12. In nucleotides, the CDR3 is TGCGCCAGCCGAACGGGGACTAGCGGGAAAGTAGATGAGCAGTTCTTC. Its protein product is CASRTGTSGKVDEQFF. The variable domain in full, with the rest retrieved from reference TRBV5-1 and TRBJ2-1, is KAGVTQTPRYLIKTRGQQVTLSCSPISGHRSVSWYQQTPGQGLQFLFEYFSETQRNKGNFPGRFSGRQFSNSRSEMNVSTLELGDSALYLCASRTGTSGKVDEQFFGPGTRLTVL.

In its sample, this clonotype was seen many times. The J gene is TRBJ2-5, the V gene TRBV6-5; 7 bases agree with TRBD2. The CDR3 extends over 13 amino acids. From germline, CDR1 is MNHEY and CDR2 SVGAGI. V lost 5 bases, J lost 5 bases, and 5 bases stayed unmatched. The CDR3 is CASSGLVGETQYF. The CDR3 DNA is TGTGCCAGCAGTGGACTAGTGGGGGAGACCCAGTACTTC.

A few counts support this clonotype. The chain couples TRBV7-9 to TRBJ1-2, with D possibly TRBD1 on 6 matching bases. There are 14 residues in the CDR3. The germline V gene encodes CDR1 SEHNR and CDR2 FQNEAQ (reference sequence). V gave up 2 bases and J gave up 8 bases, with 15 bases separating them. The CDR3 DNA sequence: TGTGCCAGCAGCTTAAGGGAACAGGGAGGAGGCTACACCTTC. Protein: CASSLREQGGGYTF.

In this sample, this clonotype turned up many times. The chain recombines TRBV6-2 or TRBV6-3 with TRBJ1-2, with no clear D. Germline V gene sequence: CDR1 MNHEY, CDR2 SVGEGT. CDR3 length equals 14 residues. Trimming took off 5 bases at V and 4 bases at J, with 14 bases between the two ends. The CDR3 is CASSGGPVGYGYTF. The CDR3 DNA is TGTGCCAGCAGTGGCGGCCCGGTTGGCTATGGCTACACCTTC.

In this sample, this clonotype turned up many times. One junction end disagrees with the germline gene, perhaps due to a read error. The V gene is TRBV7-7, the J gene TRBJ1-5; D gene unclear. Germline lookup yields CDR1 SSHAT and CDR2 FNYEAQ (reference sequence). This CDR3 comprises 13 residues. This CDR3 is CASSLGYNQPQHF. The CDR3 DNA sequence: TGTGCTAGCAGCTTAGGTTACAATCAGCCCCAGCATTTT.

This clonotype appeared many times. The chain recombines TRBV6-5 with TRBJ2-5; 10 nucleotides agree with TRBD2. The CDR3 loop spans 15 amino acids. The V segment lost 2 bases and the J segment 1 base; nucleotides outside the gene matches: 1. Germline CDR1 is MNHEY and CDR2 is SVGAGI. The CDR3, as DNA: TGTGCCAGCAGTTACGTAGCGGGGGGCCAAGAGACCCAGTACTTC. The encoded protein is CASSYVAGGQETQYF.